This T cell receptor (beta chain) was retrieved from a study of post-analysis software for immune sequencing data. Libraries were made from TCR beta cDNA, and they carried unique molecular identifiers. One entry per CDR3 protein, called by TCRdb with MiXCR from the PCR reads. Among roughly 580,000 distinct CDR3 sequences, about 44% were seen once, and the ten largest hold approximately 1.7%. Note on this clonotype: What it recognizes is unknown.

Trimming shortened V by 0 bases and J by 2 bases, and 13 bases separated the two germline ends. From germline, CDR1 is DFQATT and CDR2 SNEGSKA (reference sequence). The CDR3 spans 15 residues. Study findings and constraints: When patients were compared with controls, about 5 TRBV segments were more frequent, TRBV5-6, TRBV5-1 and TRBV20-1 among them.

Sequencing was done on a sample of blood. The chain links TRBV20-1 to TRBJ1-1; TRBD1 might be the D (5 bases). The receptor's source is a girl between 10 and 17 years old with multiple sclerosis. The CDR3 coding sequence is TGCAGTGCTAGAGATCGGGCCAGGGCAAACACTGAAGCTTTCTTT. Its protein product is CSARDRARANTEAFF.